A single sample is the source of the 12 T cell receptor beta chains below, sequenced in a study of T cells in Graves' hyperthyroidism and ophthalmopathy (dated by TCRdb to between 2018 and 2021). Receptor libraries were prepared by multiplex PCR. The instrument was an Illumina HiSeq 2000. The TCR beta CDR3 regions were amplified from the RNA transcripts. For the first round of RT-PCR on the TCR CDR3, the HTBI primer set was used together with the Qiagen OneStep RT-PCR kit. The raw public reads went through TCRdb reprocessing: fastp at Q25, MiXCR clone calling, in-frame beta chains kept. Entries are consolidated by CDR3 protein sequence, retaining the most common genes and DNA. This sample lists roughly 710,000 distinct CDR3 sequences; around 40% were detected once. The ten most abundant clones make up roughly 30% of the sample. The specimen sequenced was blood. Receptor source: a woman between 40 and 50 years old with Graves' hyperthyroidism.

This clonotype appeared a few times. V is TRBV4-2 and J is TRBJ1-5; a weak D match, TRBD1 (6 bases). The CDR3 contains 18 residues. The V end was cut by 0 bases, the J end by 2 bases, with 17 bases between. In germline, CDR1 is LGHNA, CDR2 YNFKEQ. In nucleotides, the CDR3 is TGTGCCAGCAGCCAAGATTTCGGGGGCATGTCAGGCAATCAGCCCCAGCATTTT. Its protein is CASSQDFGGMSGNQPQHF.

This clonotype was counted only a few times. The V gene is TRBV12-3 or TRBV12-4, the J gene TRBJ1-6, with unresolved D. The CDR3 extends over 16 amino acids. Trimming removed 1 base at V and 1 base at J, with 8 bases between. CDR3 DNA sequence: TGTGCCAGCAGTTTAGGGGGAAGGTCCTATAATTCACCCCTCCACTTT. Residues: CASSLGGRSYNSPLHF.

This chain uses TRBV6-5 with TRBJ1-3; unclear D gene. The germline gives CDR1 MNHEY, CDR2 SVGAGI. The CDR3 length is 13 residues. With 6 bases removed from V and 2 bases from J, the gap between germline ends came to 8 bases. CDR3 in amino acids: CASRQPPGNTIYF. Here the CDR3 DNA reads TGTGCCAGCAGGCAACCCCCTGGAAACACCATATATTTT.

This clonotype was observed many times. V gene TRBV25-1 combines with J gene TRBJ1-4; a possible D gene is TRBD1 (6 bases). This CDR3 spans 16 amino acids. CDR1 is MGHDK and CDR2 is SYGVNS in the germline V gene. V lost 3 bases to trimming and J lost 7 bases, with 18 bases between them. The CDR3 DNA sequence: TGTGCCAGCAGTGAGCCCGGGGGCGGGGAAGGTGAAAAACTGTTTTTT. Translation: CASSEPGGGEGEKLFF. The variable domain in full, with the rest retrieved from reference TRBV25-1 and TRBJ1-4, is EADIYQTPRYLVIGTGKKITLECSQTMGHDKMYWYQQDPGMELHLIHYSYGVNSTEKGDLSSESTVSRIRTEHFPLTLESARPSHTSQYLCASSEPGGGEGEKLFFGSGTQLSVL.

In this sample, this clonotype turned up a few times. V is TRBV29-1 and J is TRBJ2-2; 9 positions match TRBD1. Per the germline V gene, CDR1 is SQVTM and CDR2 is ANQGSEA. CDR3 length: 15 residues. Trimming cost V 5 bases and J 8 bases; bases outside gene matches: 12. CDR3 sequence reads: CSVPSHRGRSGELFF. CDR3 DNA sequence: TGCAGCGTTCCCTCCCACAGGGGGCGGTCGGGGGAGCTGTTTTTT.

This clonotype was seen many times. The chain joins TRBV10-2 to TRBJ2-2; D could derive from TRBD1 or TRBD2 (5 bases each). Germline V gene data show CDR1 as WSHSY and CDR2 as SAAADI. Between the trimmed V and J ends, which lost 0 bases and 6 bases, there was a span of 8 bases. This CDR3 spans 14 amino acids. The CDR3 nucleotides read TGCGCCAGCAGTGAGTCGCGAGGGGCCGGGGAGCTGTTTTTT. It specifies CASSESRGAGELFF.

This clonotype showed up many times. The V gene is TRBV9, the J gene TRBJ1-2; D unresolved. CDR1 SGDLS and CDR2 YYNGEE come from the germline V gene. This CDR3 contains 16 residues. V lost 0 bases to trimming and J lost 4 bases, with 16 bases between them. CDR3 sequence: CASSVVAQGDGYGYTF. The CDR3 coding sequence is TGTGCCAGCAGCGTAGTCGCGCAAGGTGACGGCTATGGCTACACCTTC.

On this clonotype: A much larger clone lies one base from this, so it may be a read error. The chain is built from TRBV20-1 and TRBJ2-5; possible D gene TRBD2, 5 bases. V lost 5 bases and J 5 bases, leaving 18 bases between the germline ends. CDR1 is DFQATT and CDR2 is SNEGSKA in the germline V gene (reference sequence). This CDR3 comprises 14 residues. CDR3 coding DNA: TGCAGTGCTCCAACGCGGGCGGCGGAGGAGACCCAGTACTTC. Amino acid sequence: CSAPTRAAEETQYF.

About this clonotype: A single base separates this from a much larger clone, so it may be a read error. The chain employs TRBV7-9 and TRBJ2-7; either TRBD1 or TRBD2 may supply D (5 bases each). The germline V gene has CDR1 SEHNR and CDR2 FQNEAQ (reference sequence). The V gene lost 5 bases and the J gene lost 6 bases, with 23 bases spanning the gap. CDR3 size: 16 residues. CDR3 region: CASSPYTPGTSSEQYF. In DNA, the CDR3 is TGTGCCAGCAGCCCGTACACGCCCGGGACGTCAAGCGAGCAGTACTTC.

This clonotype was found many times. J is TRBJ1-2 and V is TRBV12-3 or TRBV12-4; D unclear. The length of the CDR3 is 14 residues. Trimming removed 4 bases at V and 4 bases at J, with 13 bases between. CDR3 DNA sequence: TGTGCCAGCAGTTCCGGCCGGCGCTTCTATGGCTACACCTTC. Translated: CASSSGRRFYGYTF.

This clonotype came up many times. The chain is built from TRBV19 and TRBJ1-5; D remains unclear. CDR1 and CDR2 from the germline V gene are LNHDA and SQIVND (reference sequence). Trimming stripped 7 bases from V and 7 bases from J, with 14 bases between. The CDR3 is 13 residues long. The CDR3 DNA reads as TGTGCCAGTACCCCCCCGACGGGACAGCCCCAGCATTTT. As protein: CASTPPTGQPQHF.

This clonotype was detected many times. The genes are TRBV7-8 and TRBJ1-4; tentative D call: TRBD1 (6 bases). Trimming shortened V by 4 bases and J by 4 bases, and 16 bases separated the two germline ends. Germline CDR1 and CDR2: SGHVS and FQNEAQ. The CDR3 contains 16 residues. In DNA form, the CDR3 reads TGTGCCAGCAGCTCACCCTGGGGGGCAGATAATGAAAAACTGTTTTTT. Protein: CASSSPWGADNEKLFF.